A selection of T cell receptor beta chains follows, all from one sample in a study of human T cells and chemical hapten exposure. TCRdb redid the calling of the RACE reads with MiXCR, one entry per CDR3 protein. The table records 45,000 to 60,000 distinct CDR3 sequences, over 10% of them present only once. The material was whole blood, obtained in connection with sensitization to the hapten diphenylcyclopropenone (DPC). These receptors were collected from a man under 40 with alopecia areata. Some clones in this sample may be carry-over from other donors' samples. The CDR3 runs from the conserved cysteine through the conserved F or W. Each record gives: D gene, CDR3 length, J gene, V gene, clone size, CDR3 DNA, CDR3 protein. A D gene is named only where the DNA matches it firmly. Some rows have no size entry. The others give once, few or many, or a class for an expanded clone.

d_gene: NA
len: 14
j_gene: TRBJ2-7
v_gene: TRBV10-3
abundance: few
CDR3nt: TGTGCCATCAGTGAAACAGGACGGTACTACGAGCAGTACTTC
CDR3aa: CAISETGRYYEQYF

d_gene: TRBD1
len: 14
j_gene: TRBJ1-2
v_gene: TRBV29-1
abundance: many
CDR3nt: TGCAGCGTTCCAATCAACGGGGACAGGGATGGCTACACCTTC
CDR3aa: CSVPINGDRDGYTF

d_gene: NA
len: 13
j_gene: TRBJ1-5
v_gene: TRBV12-3/TRBV12-4
abundance: NA
CDR3nt: TGTGCCAGCAGCCCCGACTTGGATCAGCCCCAGCATTTT
CDR3aa: CASSPDLDQPQHF

d_gene: NA
len: 13
j_gene: TRBJ2-7
v_gene: TRBV3-1
abundance: few
CDR3nt: TGTGCCAGCAGCCAACAACAGGGCTACGAGCAGTACTTC
CDR3aa: CASSQQQGYEQYF

d_gene: TRBD2
len: 14
j_gene: TRBJ2-3
v_gene: TRBV11-2
abundance: many
CDR3nt: TGTGCCAGCAGGCGACTAGCGGGCACAGATACGCAGTATTTT
CDR3aa: CASRRLAGTDTQYF

d_gene: NA
len: 17
j_gene: TRBJ2-1
v_gene: TRBV24-1
abundance: many
CDR3nt: TGTGCCACCAGTGATTTGCCCGACAGGCGGTGTTACAATGAGCAGTTCTTC
CDR3aa: CATSDLPDRRCYNEQFF

d_gene: NA
len: 15
j_gene: TRBJ1-6
v_gene: TRBV29-1
abundance: NA
CDR3nt: TGCAGCGTTGAAGATAAGTGGCGGGTTAATTCACCCCTCCACTTT
CDR3aa: CSVEDKWRVNSPLHF

d_gene: NA
len: 15
j_gene: TRBJ2-2
v_gene: TRBV19
abundance: few
CDR3nt: TGTGCCAGTAGTATAAGGGGCAGCGACGGCGGGGAGCTGTTTTTT
CDR3aa: CASSIRGSDGGELFF

d_gene: TRBD2
len: 16
j_gene: TRBJ2-7
v_gene: TRBV4-3
abundance: NA
CDR3nt: TGCGCCAGCAGCCAAGATCGGGCGAGCGGGGACTACGAGCAGTACTTC
CDR3aa: CASSQDRASGDYEQYF

d_gene: NA
len: 11
j_gene: TRBJ2-7
v_gene: TRBV15
abundance: NA
CDR3nt: TGTGCCACCAGCATCGGCGGCGAGCAGTACTTC
CDR3aa: CATSIGGEQYF

d_gene: NA
len: 15
j_gene: TRBJ2-3
v_gene: TRBV20-1
abundance: many
CDR3nt: TGCAGTGCTAGTGTAAATTCGTTTAGCACAGATACGCAGTATTTT
CDR3aa: CSASVNSFSTDTQYF

d_gene: TRBD1
len: 17
j_gene: TRBJ1-1
v_gene: TRBV20-1
abundance: NA
CDR3nt: TGCAGTGCTAGAGGGGGGCCCCACGGGACAGTGAACACTGAAGCTTTCTTT
CDR3aa: CSARGGPHGTVNTEAFF

d_gene: NA
len: 15
j_gene: TRBJ1-4
v_gene: TRBV7-2
abundance: NA
CDR3nt: TGTGCCAGCAGCTTAATACAGGGAGTGAATGAAAAACTGTTTTTT
CDR3aa: CASSLIQGVNEKLFF

d_gene: TRBD1
len: 17
j_gene: TRBJ1-5
v_gene: TRBV15
abundance: many
CDR3nt: TGTGCCACCAGCAAAACGGGACAGGGACGGTTTGATCAGCCCCAGCATTTT
CDR3aa: CATSKTGQGRFDQPQHF

d_gene: NA
len: 20
j_gene: TRBJ1-3
v_gene: TRBV3-1
abundance: NA
CDR3nt: TGTGCCAGCAGTCAAGAACGGAAGACAGTGGCGCCAGACTCTGGAAACACCATATATTTT
CDR3aa: CASSQERKTVAPDSGNTIYF

d_gene: NA
len: 11
j_gene: TRBJ2-1
v_gene: TRBV7-2
abundance: few
CDR3nt: TGTGCCAGCAGCTTAGTCTGGGAGCAGTTCTTC
CDR3aa: CASSLVWEQFF